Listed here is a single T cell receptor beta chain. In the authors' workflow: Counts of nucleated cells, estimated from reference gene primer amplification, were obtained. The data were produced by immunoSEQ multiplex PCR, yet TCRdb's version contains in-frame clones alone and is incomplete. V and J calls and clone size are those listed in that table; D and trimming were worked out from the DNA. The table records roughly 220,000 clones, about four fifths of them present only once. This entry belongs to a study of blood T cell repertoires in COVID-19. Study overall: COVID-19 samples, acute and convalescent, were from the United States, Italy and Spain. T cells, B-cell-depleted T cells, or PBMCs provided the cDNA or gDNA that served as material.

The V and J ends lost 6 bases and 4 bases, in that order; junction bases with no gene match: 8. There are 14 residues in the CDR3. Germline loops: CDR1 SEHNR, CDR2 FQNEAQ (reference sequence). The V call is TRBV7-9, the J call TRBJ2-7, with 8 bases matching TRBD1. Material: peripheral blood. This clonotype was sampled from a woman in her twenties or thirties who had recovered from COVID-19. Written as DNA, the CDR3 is TGTGCCAGCAGTGCAGGGACAGGATCTTACGAGCAGTACTTC. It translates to CASSAGTGSYEQYF.